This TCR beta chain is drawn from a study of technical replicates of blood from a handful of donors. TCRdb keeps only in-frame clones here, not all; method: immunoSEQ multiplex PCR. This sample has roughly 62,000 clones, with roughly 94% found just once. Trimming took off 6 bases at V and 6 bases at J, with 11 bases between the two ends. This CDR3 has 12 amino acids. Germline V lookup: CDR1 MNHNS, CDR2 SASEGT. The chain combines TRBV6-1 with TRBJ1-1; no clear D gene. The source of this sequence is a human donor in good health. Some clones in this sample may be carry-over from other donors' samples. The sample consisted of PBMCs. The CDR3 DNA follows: TGTGCCAGCAGCGATTTAATAGCTGAAGCTTTCTTT. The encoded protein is CASSDLIAEAFF.